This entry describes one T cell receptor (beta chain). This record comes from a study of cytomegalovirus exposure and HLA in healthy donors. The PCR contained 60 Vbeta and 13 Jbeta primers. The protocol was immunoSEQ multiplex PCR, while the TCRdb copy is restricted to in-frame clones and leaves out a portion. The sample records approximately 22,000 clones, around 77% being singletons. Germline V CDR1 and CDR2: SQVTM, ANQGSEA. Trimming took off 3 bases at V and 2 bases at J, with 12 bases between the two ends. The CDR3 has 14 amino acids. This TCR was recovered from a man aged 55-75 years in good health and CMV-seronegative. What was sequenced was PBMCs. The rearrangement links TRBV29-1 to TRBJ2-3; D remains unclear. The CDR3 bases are TGCAGCGTTGATTCCGCAGGCTCCACAGATACGCAGTATTTT. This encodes CSVDSAGSTDTQYF.